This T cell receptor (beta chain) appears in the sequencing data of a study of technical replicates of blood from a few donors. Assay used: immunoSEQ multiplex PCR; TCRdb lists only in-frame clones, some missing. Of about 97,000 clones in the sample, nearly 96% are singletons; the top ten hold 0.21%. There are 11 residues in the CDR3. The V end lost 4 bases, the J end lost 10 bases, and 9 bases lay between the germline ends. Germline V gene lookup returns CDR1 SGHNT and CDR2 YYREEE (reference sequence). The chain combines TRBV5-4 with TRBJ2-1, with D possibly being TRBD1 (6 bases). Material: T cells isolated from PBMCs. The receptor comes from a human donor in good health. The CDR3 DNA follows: TGTGCCAGCAGCACTGACAGGGAGCAGTTCTTC. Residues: CASSTDREQFF.